These 14 T cell receptor beta chains came from one sample sequenced in a study of cytomegalovirus exposure and HLA in healthy donors. Both 60 Vbeta primers and 13 Jbeta primers went into the PCR. Repertoires were generated with immunoSEQ multiplex PCR, while TCRdb's copy carries only in-frame clones and drops some. The sample consists of 110,000 to 150,000 clones, over 70% of them appearing once. The sample comprised PBMCs. These receptors were collected from a man aged 40-49 years in good health and CMV-seronegative.

The chain has TRBV27 and TRBJ1-1; D gene unclear. Germline-derived CDR1 and CDR2 are MNHEY and SMNVEV (reference sequence). This CDR3 has 12 amino acids. V was clipped by 5 bases and J by 1 base, with 5 bases between them. DNA for the CDR3: TGTGCCAGCAGTATGAGGAACACTGAAGCTTTCTTT. Encoded protein: CASSMRNTEAFF.

The chain uses TRBV4-2 and TRBJ1-4; a possible D gene is TRBD1 (5 bases). V was clipped by 0 bases and J by 7 bases, with 6 bases between them. The CDR3 totals 13 residues. Germline CDR1 is LGHNA and CDR2 is YNFKEQ. The CDR3 region is CASSQEGPEKLFF. CDR3 bases: TGTGCCAGCAGCCAAGAGGGGCCTGAAAAACTGTTTTTT.

Regarding this clone: A read error may produce the germline difference seen at one junction end. This chain joins TRBV5-1 and TRBJ1-4, with 9 bases that match TRBD1. This CDR3 spans 19 amino acids. Germline assignment: CDR1 SGHRS and CDR2 YFSETQ. Here the CDR3 reads CAGSFKGQGSRRANEKLFF. In DNA, the CDR3 is TGCGCCGGCAGTTTCAAGGGACAGGGCTCCCGAAGGGCTAATGAAAAACTGTTTTTT.

The chain carries TRBV10-1 and TRBJ2-5; weak D call: TRBD1 (5 bases). This CDR3 contains 15 residues. The V end was cut by 0 bases, the J end by 2 bases, with 10 bases between. Germline assignment: CDR1 WNHNN and CDR2 SYGVQD (reference sequence). CDR3 nucleotide sequence: TGCGCCAGCAGTGAGTCGTCGTCAGGGCAAGAGACCCAGTACTTC. It encodes CASSESSSGQETQYF.

The chain has TRBV9 and TRBJ1-2; D unclear. The germline V gene has CDR1 SGDLS and CDR2 YYNGEE. This CDR3 is 17 amino acids long. V was shortened by 4 bases and J by 7 bases, with 26 bases between the two germline ends. DNA of the CDR3: TGTGCCAGCAGCCTAGAGCCGCAAAGGGCCGGGGAAGGTGGCTACACCTTC. Its protein product is CASSLEPQRAGEGGYTF.

In this sample, this clone turned up a few times. The rearrangement links TRBV6-1 to TRBJ1-6; D gene unclear. The CDR3 is made up of 11 amino acids. The germline V gene has CDR1 MNHNS and CDR2 SASEGT. V was shortened by 2 bases and J by 11 bases, with 4 bases between the two germline ends. The CDR3 DNA sequence: TGTGCCAGCAGTGAAATCACACCCCTCCACTTT. This gives the protein CASSEITPLHF.

On this clone itself: The sample holds other DNA sequences that translate to the same CDR3. The rearrangement joins TRBV5-1 to TRBJ1-4, with D unclear. Germline V gene data show CDR1 as SGHRS and CDR2 as YFSETQ. V was trimmed by 0 bases and J by 0 bases, leaving 3 bases between them. The CDR3 is made up of 14 amino acids. CDR3 loop: CASSLGATNEKLFF. The CDR3 DNA follows: TGCGCCAGCAGCTTGGGCGCAACTAATGAAAAACTGTTTTTT.

This clone came up a few times. The gene calls are TRBV6-5 and TRBJ1-1; D is undetermined. The CDR3 covers 14 residues. Trimming cost V 9 bases and J 1 base, with 15 bases left between them. Germline V gene data show CDR1 as MNHEY and CDR2 as SVGAGI. CDR3 nucleotide sequence: TGTGCCAGTGCACCTATGAGGGCGAACACTGAAGCTTTCTTT. This codes for CASAPMRANTEAFF.

V and J are TRBV14 and TRBJ1-1; D remains ambiguous. The CDR3 sequence is 19 residues long. Germline CDR1 SGHDN, CDR2 FVKESK. V was trimmed by 0 bases and J by 0 bases, leaving 20 bases between them. The CDR3 protein is CASSQDLGQARLMNTEAFF. In DNA, the CDR3 is TGTGCCAGCAGCCAAGATCTTGGCCAGGCCCGTTTAATGAACACTGAAGCTTTCTTT.

CDR3 sequence (DNA): TGTGCCAGTAGTTCTCCATCGACAGCTAACTATGGCTACACCTTC. Translating it yields CASSSPSTANYGYTF. The chain joins TRBV19 to TRBJ1-2; a possible D gene is TRBD1 (5 bases). The length of the CDR3 is 15 residues. Trimming removed 5 bases at V and 0 bases at J, with 13 bases between. The V gene's germline CDR1 is LNHDA and CDR2 SQIVND (reference sequence).

The chain recombines TRBV7-2 with TRBJ2-2, with a weak D call TRBD1 (6 bases). CDR1 is SGHTA and CDR2 is FQGNSA in the germline V gene. The CDR3 has 16 amino acids. V lost 4 bases and J lost 2, with 14 bases in between. CDR3 bases: TGTGCCAGCAGCTATCGTAGGGGGACCAACACCGGGGAGCTGTTTTTT. As protein: CASSYRRGTNTGELFF.

V and J are TRBV2 and TRBJ1-3; no reliable D call. Germline CDR1 is SNHLY and CDR2 is FYNNEI. Deletions cut 3 bases from V and 0 bases from J, with 12 bases between. The CDR3 consists of 16 residues. The CDR3 region has the DNA TGTGCCAGCAGTGAGGCGAGGCTAAGCTCTGGAAACACCATATATTTT. Amino acids: CASSEARLSSGNTIYF.

The chain carries TRBV7-3 and TRBJ2-2; 7 nucleotides align to TRBD2. Unmatched junction bases numbered 0, after V lost 1 base and J lost 1 base. CDR1 is SGHTA, CDR2 FQGTGA, per germline. The CDR3 totals 15 residues. CDR3 loop: CASSLSGGNTGELFF. As DNA, the CDR3 is TGTGCCAGCAGCTTAAGCGGGGGGAACACCGGGGAGCTGTTTTTT.

For this clone: The identical CDR3 is also encoded by other nucleotide sequences in the sample. The chain employs TRBV5-1 and TRBJ1-2, with TRBD1 identical over 8 bases. With 3 bases clipped from V and 8 bases from J, the junction kept 9 bases outside the gene matches. Germline CDR1 and CDR2: SGHRS and YFSETQ. The CDR3 loop spans 14 amino acids. The CDR3 is CASSSLDRGGGYTF. The CDR3 DNA is TGCGCCAGCAGCTCCCTCGACAGGGGTGGGGGCTACACCTTC. Based on the CDR3 plus reference TRBV5-1 and TRBJ1-2, the full variable domain is KAGVTQTPRYLIKTRGQQVTLSCSPISGHRSVSWYQQTPGQGLQFLFEYFSETQRNKGNFPGRFSGRQFSNSRSEMNVSTLELGDSALYLCASSSLDRGGGYTFGSGTRLTVV.